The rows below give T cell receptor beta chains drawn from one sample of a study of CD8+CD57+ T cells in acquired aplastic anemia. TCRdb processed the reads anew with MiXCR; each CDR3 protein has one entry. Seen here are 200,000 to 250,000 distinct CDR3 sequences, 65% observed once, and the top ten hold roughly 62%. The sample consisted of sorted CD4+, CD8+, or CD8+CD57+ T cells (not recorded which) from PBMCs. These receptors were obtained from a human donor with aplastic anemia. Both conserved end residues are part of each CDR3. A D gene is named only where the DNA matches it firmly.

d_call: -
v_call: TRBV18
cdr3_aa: CASSPYSAPNQPQHF

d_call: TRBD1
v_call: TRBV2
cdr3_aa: CATGTVYGYTF

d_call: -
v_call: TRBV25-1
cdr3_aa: CASSKGSYEQYF

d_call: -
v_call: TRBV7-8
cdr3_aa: CASSLGRLGRGFWDEKLFF

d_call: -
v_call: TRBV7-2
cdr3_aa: CASSWRQSSYNSPLHF

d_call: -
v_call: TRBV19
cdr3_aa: CASSPGLNYEQYF

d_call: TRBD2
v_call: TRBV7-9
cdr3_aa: CASSLASGRVNEQYF

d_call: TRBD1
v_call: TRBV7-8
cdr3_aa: CASSLSGQGNSPLHF

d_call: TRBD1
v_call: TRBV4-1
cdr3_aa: CASSPEIRGLVEQFF

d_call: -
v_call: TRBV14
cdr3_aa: CASSQDRVFGTLHF

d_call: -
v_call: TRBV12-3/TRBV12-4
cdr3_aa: CASSLGHGYTF

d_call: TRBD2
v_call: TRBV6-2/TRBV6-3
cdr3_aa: CASSYLRGATDTQYF

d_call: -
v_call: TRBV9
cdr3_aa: CASSVDPSYEQYF

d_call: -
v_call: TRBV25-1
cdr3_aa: CASSETGVMNTEAFF

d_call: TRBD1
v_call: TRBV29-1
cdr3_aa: CSVDGNAGTGGAYEQYF

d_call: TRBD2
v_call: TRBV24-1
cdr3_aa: CATSDLTPNGGNNEQFF

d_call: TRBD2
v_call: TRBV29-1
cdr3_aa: CSVERTSGSYEQFF

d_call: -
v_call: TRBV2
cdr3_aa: CASNEGAGIYGYTF

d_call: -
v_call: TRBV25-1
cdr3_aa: CASAEKTGEGEAFF

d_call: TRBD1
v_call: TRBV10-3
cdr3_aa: CAITIGQGANYGYTF

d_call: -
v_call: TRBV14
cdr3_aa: CASSPALNTEAFF

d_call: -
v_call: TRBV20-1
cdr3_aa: CSARDGHKAEQFF

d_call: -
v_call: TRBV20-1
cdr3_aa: CSAPEADPYEQYF

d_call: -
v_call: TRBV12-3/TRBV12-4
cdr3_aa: CASIINTGELFF

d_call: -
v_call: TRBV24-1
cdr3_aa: CATAGWVGEQFF

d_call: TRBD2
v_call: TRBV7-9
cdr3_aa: CASSLIAGGGADTQYF

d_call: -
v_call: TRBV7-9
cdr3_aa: CASSPSGLYEQYF

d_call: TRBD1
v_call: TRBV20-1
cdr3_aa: CSAKRDRDEQYF

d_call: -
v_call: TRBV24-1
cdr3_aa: CATRRSNQPQHF

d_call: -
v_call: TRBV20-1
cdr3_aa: CSAGLEETQYF

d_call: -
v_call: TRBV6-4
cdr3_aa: CASSGTGSSGANVLTF

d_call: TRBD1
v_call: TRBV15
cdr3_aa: CATSSSRSGQGFMNTEAFF

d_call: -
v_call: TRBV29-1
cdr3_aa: CSATDYNEQFF

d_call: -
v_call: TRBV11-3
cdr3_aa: CASSLGQDFTDTQYF

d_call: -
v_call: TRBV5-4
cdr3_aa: CASSLGEMGNYGYTF

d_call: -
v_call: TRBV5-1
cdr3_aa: CASSLSGADSPLHF

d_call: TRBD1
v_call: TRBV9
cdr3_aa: CASSVYRGYGYTF

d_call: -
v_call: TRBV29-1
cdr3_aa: CSVAGTSEAFF

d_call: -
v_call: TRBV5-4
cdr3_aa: CASSPTGQYF

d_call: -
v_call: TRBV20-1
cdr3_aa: CSAIILGSYEQYF

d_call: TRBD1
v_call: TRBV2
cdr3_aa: CASKTDRASHQPQHF